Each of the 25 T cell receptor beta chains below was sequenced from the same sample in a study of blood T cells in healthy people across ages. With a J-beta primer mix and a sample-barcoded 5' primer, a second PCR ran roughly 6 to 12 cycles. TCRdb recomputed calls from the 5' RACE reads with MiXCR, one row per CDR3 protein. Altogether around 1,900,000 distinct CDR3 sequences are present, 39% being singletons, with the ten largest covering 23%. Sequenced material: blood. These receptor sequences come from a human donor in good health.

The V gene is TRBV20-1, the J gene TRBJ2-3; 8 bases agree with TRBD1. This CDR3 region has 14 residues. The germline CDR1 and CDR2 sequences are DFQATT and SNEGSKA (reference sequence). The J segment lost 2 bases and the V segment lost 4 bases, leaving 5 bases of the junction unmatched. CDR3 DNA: TGCAGTGCTACCAGGGACAGGTACACAGATACGCAGTATTTT. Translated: CSATRDRYTDTQYF.

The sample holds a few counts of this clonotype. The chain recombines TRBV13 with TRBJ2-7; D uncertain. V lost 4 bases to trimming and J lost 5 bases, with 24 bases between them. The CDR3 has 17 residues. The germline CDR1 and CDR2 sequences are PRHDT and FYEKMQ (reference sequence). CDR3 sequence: CASSSGPRTHLGDEQYF. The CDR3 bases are TGTGCCAGCAGCTCGGGTCCTCGGACCCACTTGGGCGACGAGCAGTACTTC. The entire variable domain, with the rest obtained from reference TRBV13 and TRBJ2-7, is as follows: AAGVIQSPRHLIKEKRETATLKCYPIPRHDTVYWYQQGPGQDPQFLISFYEKMQSDKGSIPDRFSAQQFSDYHSELNMSSLELGDSALYFCASSSGPRTHLGDEQYFGPGTRLTVT.

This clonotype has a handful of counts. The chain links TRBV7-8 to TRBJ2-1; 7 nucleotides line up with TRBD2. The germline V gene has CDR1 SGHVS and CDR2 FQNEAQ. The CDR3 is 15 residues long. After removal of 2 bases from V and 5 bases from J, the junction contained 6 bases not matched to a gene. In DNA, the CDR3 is TGTGCCAGCAGCTTAACGGGGGGTATAGACAATGAGCAGTTCTTC. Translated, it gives CASSLTGGIDNEQFF.

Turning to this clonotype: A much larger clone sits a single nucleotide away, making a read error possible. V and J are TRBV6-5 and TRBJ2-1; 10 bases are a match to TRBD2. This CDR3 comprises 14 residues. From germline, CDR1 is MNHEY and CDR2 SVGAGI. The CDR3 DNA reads TGTGCCGGCAGTTCCAGCGGGGGGGCGTATGAGCAGTTCTTC. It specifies CAGSSSGGAYEQFF.

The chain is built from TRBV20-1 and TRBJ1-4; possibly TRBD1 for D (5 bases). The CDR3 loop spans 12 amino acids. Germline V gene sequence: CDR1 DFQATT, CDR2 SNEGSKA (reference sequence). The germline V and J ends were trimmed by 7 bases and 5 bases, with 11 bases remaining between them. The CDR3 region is CSGRGANEKLFF. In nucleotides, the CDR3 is TGCAGTGGAAGGGGTGCCAATGAAAAACTGTTTTTT.

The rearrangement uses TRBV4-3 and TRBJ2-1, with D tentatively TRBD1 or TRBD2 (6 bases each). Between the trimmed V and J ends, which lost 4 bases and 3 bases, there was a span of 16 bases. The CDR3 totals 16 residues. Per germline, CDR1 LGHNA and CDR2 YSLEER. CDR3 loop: CASSLGGRAIYNEQFF. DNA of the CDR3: TGCGCCAGCAGCCTAGGGGGGCGGGCCATCTACAATGAGCAGTTCTTC.

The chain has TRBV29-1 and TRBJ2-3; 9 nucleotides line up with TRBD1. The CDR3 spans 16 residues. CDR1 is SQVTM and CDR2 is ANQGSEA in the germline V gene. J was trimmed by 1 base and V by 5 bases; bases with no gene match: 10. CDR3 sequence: CSVTGGRDRGTDTQYF. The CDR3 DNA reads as TGCAGCGTTACAGGGGGACGGGACAGGGGCACAGATACGCAGTATTTT.

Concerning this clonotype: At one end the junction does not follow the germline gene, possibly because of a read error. The CDR3 nucleotides are TGTGCCGGCAGCTTAACAGGTCCCTACGAACAGTACTTC. Its translation is CAGSLTGPYEQYF. This chain links TRBV7-9 with TRBJ2-7; TRBD1 might be the D (5 bases). Germline loops: CDR1 SEHNR, CDR2 FQNEAQ (reference sequence). This CDR3 spans 13 amino acids.

The CDR3 spells CSVGASGGFTDTQYF. CDR3 sequence (DNA): TGCAGCGTTGGTGCTAGCGGGGGTTTCACAGATACGCAGTATTTT. The chain combines TRBV29-1 with TRBJ2-3; 10 nucleotides agree with TRBD2. The CDR3 consists of 15 residues. The V and J ends lost 4 bases and 2 bases, in that order; junction bases with no gene match: 6. Germline V CDR1 and CDR2: SQVTM, ANQGSEA.

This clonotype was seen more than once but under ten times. The CDR3 loop is CASTETGPYGYTF. CDR3 DNA sequence: TGTGCCAGCACCGAGACAGGCCCCTATGGCTACACCTTC. V gene TRBV28 combines with J gene TRBJ1-2, with D possibly matching TRBD1 (6 bases). Germline CDR1 reads MDHEN; CDR2 reads SYDVKM. This CDR3 is 13 amino acids long. Trimming shortened V by 7 bases and J by 4 bases, and 13 bases separated the two germline ends.

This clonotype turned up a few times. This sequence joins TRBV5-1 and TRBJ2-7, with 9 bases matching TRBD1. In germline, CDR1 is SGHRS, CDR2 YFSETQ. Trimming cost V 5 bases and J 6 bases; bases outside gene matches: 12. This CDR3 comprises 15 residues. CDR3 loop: CASSLRTGADGEQYF. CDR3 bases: TGCGCCAGCAGTCTCCGGACAGGGGCAGATGGCGAGCAGTACTTC.

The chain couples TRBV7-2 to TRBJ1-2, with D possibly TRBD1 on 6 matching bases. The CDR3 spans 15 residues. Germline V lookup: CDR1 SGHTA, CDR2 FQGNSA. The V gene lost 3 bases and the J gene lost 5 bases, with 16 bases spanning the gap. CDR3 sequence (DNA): TGTGCCAGCAGCTTTACGGGGGGCGCATTATATGGCTACACCTTC. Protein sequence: CASSFTGGALYGYTF.

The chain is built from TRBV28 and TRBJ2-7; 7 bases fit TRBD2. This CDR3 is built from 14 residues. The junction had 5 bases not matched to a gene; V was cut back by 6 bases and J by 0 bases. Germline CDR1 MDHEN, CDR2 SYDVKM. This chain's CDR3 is CASRAAGHSYEQYF. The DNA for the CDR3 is TGTGCCAGCAGGGCAGCGGGGCACTCCTACGAGCAGTACTTC.

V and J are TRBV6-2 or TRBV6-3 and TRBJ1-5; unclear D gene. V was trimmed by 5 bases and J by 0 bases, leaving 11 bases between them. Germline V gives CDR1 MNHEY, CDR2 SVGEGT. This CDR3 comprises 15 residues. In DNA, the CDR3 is TGTGCCAGCAGTCCATCCGGCTATAGCAATCAGCCCCAGCATTTT. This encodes CASSPSGYSNQPQHF.

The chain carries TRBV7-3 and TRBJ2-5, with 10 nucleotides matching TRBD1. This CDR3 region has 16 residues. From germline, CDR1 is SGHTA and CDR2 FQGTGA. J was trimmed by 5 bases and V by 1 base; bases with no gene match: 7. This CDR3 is CASSLRGTGVLETQYF. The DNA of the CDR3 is TGTGCCAGCAGCTTAAGGGGGACAGGGGTCCTGGAGACCCAGTACTTC. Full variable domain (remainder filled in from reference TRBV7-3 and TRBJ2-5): GAGVSQTPSNKVTEKGKYVELRCDPISGHTALYWYRQSLGQGPEFLIYFQGTGAADDSGLPNDRFFAVRPEGSVSTLKIQRTERGDSAVYLCASSLRGTGVLETQYFGPGTRLLVL.

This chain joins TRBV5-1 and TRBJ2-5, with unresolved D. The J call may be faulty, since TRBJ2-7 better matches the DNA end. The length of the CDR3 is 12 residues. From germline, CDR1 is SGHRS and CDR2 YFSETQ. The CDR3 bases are TGCGCCAGCAGGGGTATTACCTGCGAGCAGTACTTC. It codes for CASRGITCEQYF.

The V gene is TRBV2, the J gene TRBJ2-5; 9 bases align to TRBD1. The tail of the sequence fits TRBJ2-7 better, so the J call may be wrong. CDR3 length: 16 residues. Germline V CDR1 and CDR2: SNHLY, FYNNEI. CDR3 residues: CASSAALGQGGSEQYF. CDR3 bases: TGTGCCAGCAGCGCCGCTCTGGGACAGGGAGGTTCCGAGCAGTACTTC.

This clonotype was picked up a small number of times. In DNA, the CDR3 is TGCAGCGTTGTTAGGGGACAAGTCGGCTACACCTTC. It encodes CSVVRGQVGYTF. The chain links TRBV29-1 to TRBJ1-2, with a possible D match to TRBD1 (6 bases). The CDR3 runs 12 residues. The germline CDR1 and CDR2 sequences are SQVTM and ANQGSEA. V was clipped by 4 bases and J by 8 bases, with 14 bases between them.

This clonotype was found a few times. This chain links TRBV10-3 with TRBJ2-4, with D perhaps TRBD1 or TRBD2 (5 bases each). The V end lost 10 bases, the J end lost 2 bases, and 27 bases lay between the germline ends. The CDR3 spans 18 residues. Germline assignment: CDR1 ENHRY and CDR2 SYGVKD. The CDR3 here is CATGGGAPIMGTKNIQYF. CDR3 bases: TGTGCCACAGGAGGTGGGGCACCAATAATGGGCACCAAAAACATTCAGTACTTC.

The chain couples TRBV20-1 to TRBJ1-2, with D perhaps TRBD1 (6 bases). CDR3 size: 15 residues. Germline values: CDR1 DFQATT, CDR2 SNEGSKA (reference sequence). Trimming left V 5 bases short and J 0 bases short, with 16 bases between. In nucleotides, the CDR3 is TGCAGTGCTCCTGGTACAGGGCCTCCTAACTATGGCTACACCTTC. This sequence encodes CSAPGTGPPNYGYTF.

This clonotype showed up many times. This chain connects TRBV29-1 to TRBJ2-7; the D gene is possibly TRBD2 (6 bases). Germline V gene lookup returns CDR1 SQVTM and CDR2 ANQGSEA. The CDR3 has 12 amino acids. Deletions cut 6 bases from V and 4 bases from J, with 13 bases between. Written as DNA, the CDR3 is TGCAGCGTCCTGTACGGGGGTTACGAGCAGTACTTC. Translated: CSVLYGGYEQYF.

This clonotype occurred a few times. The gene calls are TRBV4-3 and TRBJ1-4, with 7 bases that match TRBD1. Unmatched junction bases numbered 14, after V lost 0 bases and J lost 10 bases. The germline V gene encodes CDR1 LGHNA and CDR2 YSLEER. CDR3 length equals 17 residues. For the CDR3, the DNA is TGCGCCAGCAGCCAAGACCTGCGAACAGGGGAGAAGGGAAAACTGTTTTTT. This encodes CASSQDLRTGEKGKLFF.

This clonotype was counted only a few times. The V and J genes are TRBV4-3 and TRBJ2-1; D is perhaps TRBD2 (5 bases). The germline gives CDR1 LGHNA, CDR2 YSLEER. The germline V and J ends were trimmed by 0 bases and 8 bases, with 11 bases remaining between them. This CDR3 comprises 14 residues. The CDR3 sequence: CASSQDLGSHEQFF. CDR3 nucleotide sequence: TGCGCCAGCAGCCAAGATCTTGGGAGCCATGAGCAGTTCTTC.

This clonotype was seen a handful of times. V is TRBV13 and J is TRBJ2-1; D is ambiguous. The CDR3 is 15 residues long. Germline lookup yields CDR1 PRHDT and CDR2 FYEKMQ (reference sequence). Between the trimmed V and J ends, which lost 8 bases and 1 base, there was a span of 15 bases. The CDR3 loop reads CASRTLGLSYNEQFF. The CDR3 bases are TGTGCCAGCCGAACTCTTGGGCTTTCCTACAATGAGCAGTTCTTC.

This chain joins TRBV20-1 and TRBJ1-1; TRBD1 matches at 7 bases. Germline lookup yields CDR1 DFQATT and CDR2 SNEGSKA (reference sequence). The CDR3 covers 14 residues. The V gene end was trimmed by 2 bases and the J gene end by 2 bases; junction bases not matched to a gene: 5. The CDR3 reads CSARPGQVNTEAFF. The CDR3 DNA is TGCAGTGCTAGACCCGGACAGGTTAACACTGAAGCTTTCTTT.